Given below is one T cell receptor beta chain in context. This clone was found many times. Which antigen it targets is not known. No base-level quality is on record; no much larger clone is a single base apart. No treatment had been received by any patient before thyroid surgery. Patient clinical samples collected from 2012 to 2018 were retrospectively analysed using T-cell receptor beta sequencing. V lost 0 bases and J lost 4 bases; the stretch between them is 19 bases long. The germline V gene (reference sequence) supplies CDR1 SGHKS and CDR2 YYEKEE. The CDR3 runs 18 residues from the cysteine to the phenylalanine. The entry retains the CDR3 DNA only, 54 bases that are in frame from base 1. The source of the sample is a study of metastatic and nonmetastatic thyroid tumors (dated by TCRdb to 2018 to 2020). About the investigation overall: Repertoires were compared across peripheral blood and tumor or nodule tissue samples from malignant and benign thyroid patients. The full study reports these points: TCR beta diversity was reported as significantly higher in malignant tumors than in benign nodules, in both blood and tumor samples.

Library preparation employed PCR. Data came from an Illumina HiSeq 4000. The TCR beta-chain CDR3 region of each patient was profiled by high-throughput sequencing. In the paper's pipeline: Drawing on CDR3 differences between clinicopathological groups, the researchers built a classifier meant to tell apart patients with distant-metastatic papillary thyroid cancer. To measure repertoire diversity the researchers used the Shannon index, while the Morisita-Horn index served to gauge how similar the tumor and blood repertoires were. The public reads were reprocessed in TCRdb via fastp at Q25 and MiXCR, keeping in-frame beta chains. The V and J calls here are based on TCRdb, not the publication. This sample holds tens of thousands of clones; about 15% were observed only once. Jointly, the top ten make up approximately 3.3% of the sample.

This sequence uses TRBV5-5 and TRBJ1-4; the D segment could be TRBD1, given 5 matching bases. The sequenced sample was blood. This receptor was taken from a female donor with papillary thyroid cancer or a benign thyroid nodule (not recorded which). Some clones in this sample may be carry-over from other donors' samples. The nucleotides read TGTGCCAGCAGCTTGGAGGGCAGGGTTTGGGAGGTTAATGAAAAACTGTTTTTT. Its protein product is CASSLEGRVWEVNEKLFF.